Listed here are 2 T cell receptor beta chains from one sample, sequenced in a study of shared clonotypes between healthy human individuals. TCRdb keeps only in-frame clones here, not all; method: immunoSEQ multiplex PCR. The repertoire holds over a million clones, with around 97% as singletons. Material for sequencing was naive CD4+ T cells sorted from blood. Stated subset: CD45RA+ positively selected. The receptors come from a young man in good health.

Comments on this clone: The sample holds other DNA sequences that translate to the same CDR3. The chain recombines TRBV15 with TRBJ2-7; D is unresolved. Germline V gives CDR1 LNHNV, CDR2 YYDKDF (reference sequence). This CDR3 has 14 residues. The ends were cut back, 0 bases at V and 1 base at J, with 7 bases in the middle. The DNA for the CDR3 is TGTGCCACCAGCAGAGAGTTGACATCCTACGAGCAGTACTTC. Amino acids: CATSRELTSYEQYF. Combining the CDR3 with reference TRBV15 and TRBJ2-7 gives the whole variable domain DAMVIQNPRYQVTQFGKPVTLSCSQTLNHNVMYWYQQKSSQAPKLLFHYYDKDFNNEADTPDNFQSRRPNTSFCFLDIRSPGLGDTAMYLCATSRELTSYEQYFGPGTRLTVT.

The chain has TRBV15 and TRBJ2-2, with 12 bases that match TRBD2. The V segment lost 2 bases and the J segment 7 bases; nucleotides outside the gene matches: 2. This CDR3 is 15 amino acids long. Germline CDR1 LNHNV, CDR2 YYDKDF (reference sequence). The CDR3 reads CATSRRTSGVGELFF. The CDR3, as DNA: TGTGCCACCAGCAGACGGACTAGCGGGGTCGGGGAGCTGTTTTTT.